The T cell receptor beta chain under discussion was sequenced for a study of regulatory T cells in long-lasting Graves disease (dated by TCRdb to about 2021). Study-wide context: Antithyroid drugs had been taken for less than 3 months by newly diagnosed Graves' disease patients. Patients with persistent Graves' disease were compared with patients with newly diagnosed Graves' disease using TCR sequencing and RNA sequencing of peripheral blood. The study took place in China and was registered as a clinical trial. A total of roughly 35 samples underwent TCR sequencing, from about 13 patients with persistent Graves' disease and roughly 20 patients with newly diagnosed Graves' disease.

This clonotype was recorded at least ten times. The antigen it recognizes is unknown. The input lacks base qualities; no much larger clone sits a single base away. The protocol used for the library was multiplex PCR. These reads were obtained on an Illumina HiSeq 4000. TCR beta libraries were built with iRepertoire HTBI primers and Arm-PCR amplification of CDR3 regions. Before sequencing, the PCR products went through gel purification. The authors' analysis ran thus. Across samples, 60 to 70 TRBV and 14 TRBJ segments were identified and used for gene usage analysis of CDR3 amino acid clonotypes. Filtered high-quality paired reads were merged into contigs using COPE and FqMerger. Contigs were aligned with BLAST to IMGT TRBV, TRBD and TRBJ reference genes, and CDR3 was defined per IMGT. Highly expanded clones were defined as clonotypes with a frequency above 0.1%. Shannon entropy was used to measure repertoire diversity, and the Gini coefficient was used to measure V-J evenness. A clonotype found in more than one individual was treated as public. TCRdb reprocessing: public reads trimmed at Q25 with fastp, clones called with MiXCR, in-frame beta chains kept. Each record represents a unique CDR3 protein, reported with the most common genes and DNA among its rows. The V and J calls, along with clone size, are taken from TCRdb and not from the paper's own processing. The sample profile shows under 250,000 distinct CDR3 sequences; roughly a fifth of them were found once. The ten largest clones represent roughly 13% of the sample.

Explained via the paper, the time point label denotes: newly diagnosed GD, antithyroid drugs for less than 3 months. For both TCR sequencing and RNA sequencing, RNA was extracted from PBMCs in TRIzol. Graves' disease was diagnosed according to American Thyroid Association guidelines. Patients were recruited from an endocrinology department in Xi'an, China. Each patient gave around 9.2 milliliters of peripheral blood, collected in an EDTA anticoagulant tube. Ficoll Paque Plus density gradient separation was used to isolate PBMCs, and no additional T cell sorting was done. An Agilent 2100 Bioanalyzer and agarose gel were used to check RNA quality, and a NanoDrop 2000 was used to measure RNA concentration. Overall study outcomes, separate from this receptor: A larger number of public clonotypes was shared among persistent patients (approximately 3,000) than among newly diagnosed patients (roughly 1,000). Persistent Graves' disease patients showed lower TCR Shannon entropy and fewer highly expanded clones than newly diagnosed patients, suggesting clonal expansion. Persistent disease showed preferential use of TRBV28, TRBJ1-2 and TRBJ2-5, whereas newly diagnosed disease favored TRBV20-1 and TRBJ2-1. The study examined only peripheral blood because the primary lesion, thyroid tissue, could not be accessed. The small sample size was acknowledged by the authors as a limitation that may reduce accuracy. Sequencing and analysis were limited to the TCR beta chain.

The CDR3 contains 15 residues, cysteine and phenylalanine counted. Of the read, only the CDR3 DNA is kept; its 45 bases are in frame from base 1. Trimming removed 2 bases from V and 0 bases from J, leaving 8 bases between the germline ends. Taken from the germline V gene, the CDR1 and CDR2 loops are SGHAT and FQNNGV. This TCR was recovered from a female donor with Graves disease. The sequence is built from TRBV11-2 and TRBJ1-5; there is no confident call for the D gene. The sample here was peripheral blood mononuclear cells (PBMCs), taken at new diagnosis, from a patient treated with antithyroid drugs. The sequence in DNA is TGTGCCAGCAGCTTATCCGTGGATAGCAATCAGCCCCAGCATTTT. The resulting protein is CASSLSVDSNQPQHF.